A selection of T cell receptor beta chains follows, all from one sample in a study of cytomegalovirus exposure and HLA in healthy donors. TCRdb keeps only in-frame clones here, not all; method: immunoSEQ multiplex PCR. Among fewer than 250,000 clones listed, approximately 81% were seen once. The sample consisted of PBMCs. These receptors were collected from a man aged 25 to 45 in good health and CMV-seronegative. The CDR3 runs from the conserved cysteine through the conserved F or W. The order of the fields is V gene, clone size, J gene, D gene, CDR3 DNA, CDR3 protein. The D gene is left open where the match is weak. Size tells how often a clone was seen (once, few, many) or the class of an expanded clone, and some rows leave it out.

v_call: TRBV30; clone_size: -; j_call: TRBJ1-4; d_call: TRBD1; cdr3_nt: TGTGCCTGGGCGACAGGGGGGGTCGAAAAACTGTTTTTT; cdr3_aa: CAWATGGVEKLFF
v_call: TRBV10-2; clone_size: -; j_call: TRBJ1-4; d_call: -; cdr3_nt: TGCGCCAGCAGTGAAAAAGGGGCGCATGAAAAACTGTTTTTT; cdr3_aa: CASSEKGAHEKLFF
v_call: TRBV4-3; clone_size: -; j_call: TRBJ2-5; d_call: -; cdr3_nt: TGCGCCAGCAGCCAAGATAGGGGGGGCGCGACCCAGTACTTC; cdr3_aa: CASSQDRGGATQYF
v_call: TRBV5-4; clone_size: once; j_call: TRBJ2-1; d_call: -; cdr3_nt: TGTGCCAGCAATAGGGGCTCATACAATGAGCAGTTCTTC; cdr3_aa: CASNRGSYNEQFF
v_call: TRBV5-1; clone_size: -; j_call: TRBJ2-7; d_call: TRBD1; cdr3_nt: TGCGCCAGCACCGACAGGGGGTCCTACGAGCAGTACTTC; cdr3_aa: CASTDRGSYEQYF
v_call: TRBV7-9; clone_size: -; j_call: TRBJ1-2; d_call: -; cdr3_nt: TGTGCCAGCACCTCCCCTACTGCTAACTATGGCTACACCTTC; cdr3_aa: CASTSPTANYGYTF
v_call: TRBV5-1; clone_size: -; j_call: TRBJ1-4; d_call: -; cdr3_nt: TGCGCCAGCAGCTCACATCCCCTGGGAGAAGGCGGCAATGAAAAACTGTTTTTT; cdr3_aa: CASSSHPLGEGGNEKLFF
v_call: TRBV27; clone_size: -; j_call: TRBJ2-7; d_call: -; cdr3_nt: TGTGCCAGCAGTCCCCGGGGTATAGAGCAGTACTTC; cdr3_aa: CASSPRGIEQYF
v_call: TRBV2; clone_size: -; j_call: TRBJ2-7; d_call: TRBD1; cdr3_nt: TGTGCCAGCAAGGGGACAGTCTACGAGCAGTACTTC; cdr3_aa: CASKGTVYEQYF
v_call: TRBV27; clone_size: -; j_call: TRBJ2-7; d_call: -; cdr3_nt: TGTGCCAGCACCCTCAGGCAGGGGGTGGGGGGGCAGTACTTC; cdr3_aa: CASTLRQGVGGQYF
v_call: TRBV28; clone_size: -; j_call: TRBJ1-6; d_call: TRBD1; cdr3_nt: TGTGCCAGCAAGACAGGGTACGCTTCACCCCTCCACTTT; cdr3_aa: CASKTGYASPLHF
v_call: TRBV4-2; clone_size: -; j_call: TRBJ2-1; d_call: TRBD2; cdr3_nt: TGTGCCAGCAGCCAAGCTGCGCGGGGGGGCCGTTACAATGAGCAGTTCTTC; cdr3_aa: CASSQAARGGRYNEQFF
v_call: TRBV5-4; clone_size: -; j_call: TRBJ2-1; d_call: -; cdr3_nt: TGTGCCAGCAGCTTGGAGCGGGCGGGATTCCTGTACAATGAGCAGTTCTTC; cdr3_aa: CASSLERAGFLYNEQFF
v_call: TRBV28; clone_size: -; j_call: TRBJ1-1; d_call: -; cdr3_nt: TGTGCCAGCAGTTTAGGGGGCGCGGGTGAAGCTTTCTTT; cdr3_aa: CASSLGGAGEAFF
v_call: TRBV9; clone_size: -; j_call: TRBJ2-7; d_call: -; cdr3_nt: TGTGCCAGCAGCCTGACTCCCGCCTACGAGCAGTACTTC; cdr3_aa: CASSLTPAYEQYF
v_call: TRBV11-1; clone_size: -; j_call: TRBJ2-7; d_call: -; cdr3_nt: TGTGCCAGCAGCTTAGAAGGAGGGGGCCACTACGAGCAGTACTTC; cdr3_aa: CASSLEGGGHYEQYF
v_call: TRBV18; clone_size: -; j_call: TRBJ2-7; d_call: -; cdr3_nt: TGTGCCAGCTCAGGGGGGTACCGCTCCTACGAGCAGTACTTC; cdr3_aa: CASSGGYRSYEQYF
v_call: TRBV6-1; clone_size: -; j_call: TRBJ1-2; d_call: -; cdr3_nt: TGTGCCAGCAGTGTAGGCCAGGCAAGCTATGGCTACACCTTC; cdr3_aa: CASSVGQASYGYTF
v_call: TRBV19; clone_size: -; j_call: TRBJ2-7; d_call: -; cdr3_nt: TGTGCCAGTAGTATGGTGGGAGCATACTACGAGCAGTACTTC; cdr3_aa: CASSMVGAYYEQYF
v_call: TRBV7-9; clone_size: -; j_call: TRBJ2-7; d_call: -; cdr3_nt: TGTGCCAGCAGCTTAGCCGTAGACGAGCAGTACTTC; cdr3_aa: CASSLAVDEQYF
v_call: TRBV15; clone_size: -; j_call: TRBJ1-4; d_call: TRBD1; cdr3_nt: TGTGCCACCAGCCTGACAGGGATTGGCAGTGAAAAACTGTTTTTT; cdr3_aa: CATSLTGIGSEKLFF
v_call: TRBV7-8; clone_size: -; j_call: TRBJ2-6; d_call: TRBD2; cdr3_nt: TGTGCCAGCAGCCCGCGGGGGGGTTCTTACTCTGGGGCCAACGTCCTGACTTTC; cdr3_aa: CASSPRGGSYSGANVLTF
v_call: TRBV7-2; clone_size: -; j_call: TRBJ2-1; d_call: TRBD2; cdr3_nt: TGTGCCAGCAGCTTAACTAGCGGGGGGGATGAGCAGTTCTTC; cdr3_aa: CASSLTSGGDEQFF